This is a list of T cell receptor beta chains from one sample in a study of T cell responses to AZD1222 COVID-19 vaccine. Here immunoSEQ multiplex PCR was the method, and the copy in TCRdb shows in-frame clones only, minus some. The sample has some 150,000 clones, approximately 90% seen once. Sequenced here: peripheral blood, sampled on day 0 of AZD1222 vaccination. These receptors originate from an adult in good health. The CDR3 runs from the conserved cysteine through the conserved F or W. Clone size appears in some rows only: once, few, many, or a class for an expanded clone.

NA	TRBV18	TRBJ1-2	CASSPDQGRGGYTF
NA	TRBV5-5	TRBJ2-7	CASSLAQGSPYEQYF
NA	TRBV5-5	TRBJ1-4	CASSSGHKEPATNEKLFF
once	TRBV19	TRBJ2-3	CASSIVPRGPQDTQYF
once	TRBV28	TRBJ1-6	CASTPGFQNSPLHF
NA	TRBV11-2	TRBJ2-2	CASSKIGVRELFF
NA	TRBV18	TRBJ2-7	CASSFGSPGEQYF
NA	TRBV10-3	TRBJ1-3	CAIRGSSGNTIYF
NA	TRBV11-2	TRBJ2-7	CASSSRLAGGPAEQYF
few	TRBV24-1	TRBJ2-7	CATSQWGEQYF
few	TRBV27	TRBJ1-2	CASSPGDSLYGYTF
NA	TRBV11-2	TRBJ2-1	CASSLRLRGLGGYNEQFF
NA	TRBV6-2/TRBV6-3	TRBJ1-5	CASSPGPRGRGGQPQHF
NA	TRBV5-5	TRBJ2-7	CASSLLGQGAGYEQYF
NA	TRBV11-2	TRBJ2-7	CASSLGQGQPYEQYF
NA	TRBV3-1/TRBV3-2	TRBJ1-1	CASSHGKGAFF
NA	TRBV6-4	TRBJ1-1	CASSVQGRATEAFF
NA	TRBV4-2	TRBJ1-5	CASSLYPGQPQHF
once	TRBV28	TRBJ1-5	CASGRTGSNQPQHF
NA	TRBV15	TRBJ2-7	CATSKRQGADYEQYF
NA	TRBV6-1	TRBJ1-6	CASTHSRGNSPLHF
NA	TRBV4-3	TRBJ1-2	CASSQVGRGGYTF
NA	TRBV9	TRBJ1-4	CASSVEGGTNEKLFF
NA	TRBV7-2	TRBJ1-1	CASSPQGGRTEAFF